The next 2 T cell receptor beta chains were all read from a single sample in a study of blood T cell repertoires in COVID-19. Repertoires were generated with immunoSEQ multiplex PCR, while TCRdb's copy carries only in-frame clones and drops some. This sample yields roughly 180,000 clones, of which 80% to 90% are seen a single time; approximately 9.9% belongs to the top ten. The sequencing input was peripheral blood. The receptors were gathered from a woman aged 40 to 50 with COVID-19, enrolled during active disease.

The chain combines TRBV9 with TRBJ1-3, with unresolved D. The CDR3 sequence is 13 residues long. Germline CDR1 SGDLS, CDR2 YYNGEE. Trimming took off 1 base at V and 8 bases at J, with 10 bases between the two ends. CDR3 in DNA: TGTGCCAGCAGCGTACGGTACGGGGACACCATATATTTT. Protein product: CASSVRYGDTIYF.

The chain employs TRBV2 and TRBJ2-2; D is unclear. CDR1 and CDR2 from the germline V gene are SNHLY and FYNNEI. This CDR3 is built from 13 residues. The V gene lost 7 bases and the J gene lost 4 bases, with 10 bases spanning the gap. The CDR3 reads CASTVLGTGELFF. The CDR3 bases are TGTGCCAGCACTGTCCTAGGCACCGGGGAGCTGTTTTTT.